Listed below are T cell receptor beta chains from one sample, sequenced in a study of blood T cells in healthy people across ages. TCRdb recomputed calls from the 5' RACE reads with MiXCR, one row per CDR3 protein. The sample gives roughly 2 million distinct CDR3 sequences, around 48% of which show up once; roughly 2% is in the top ten. Sequenced: blood. Receptors were obtained from a woman in her thirties or forties in good health. Each CDR3 is given with its conserved first and last residue. D genes are given only for firm matches. Rows give clone size only sometimes, using once, few, many, or a class for an expanded clone.

abundance	v_gene	d_gene	j_gene	CDR3aa	CDR3nt
-	TRBV6-2/TRBV6-3	-	TRBJ2-4	CASSRGGPNIQYF	TGTGCCAGCAGCCGCGGAGGGCCGAACATTCAGTACTTC
few	TRBV10-3	-	TRBJ2-3	CAIMTQGGTDTQYF	TGTGCCATCATGACCCAGGGAGGCACAGATACGCAGTATTTT
few	TRBV20-1	-	TRBJ2-3	CSAGRTGLQTDTQYF	TGCAGTGCTGGTAGGACGGGCCTGCAGACAGATACGCAGTATTTT
many	TRBV7-2	-	TRBJ1-2	CASSLAPNYGYTF	TGTGCCAGCAGCTTAGCCCCTAACTATGGCTACACCTTC
-	TRBV28	-	TRBJ2-5	CASSSLRETGMETQYF	TGTGCCAGCAGTTCCCTCCGGGAAACGGGGATGGAGACCCAGTACTTC
few	TRBV7-8	TRBD1	TRBJ2-5	CASSLTGGIETQYF	TGTGCCAGCAGCCTGACAGGGGGCATAGAGACCCAGTACTTC
-	TRBV5-1	-	TRBJ1-2	CASSLLSGPGAGYTF	TGCGCCAGCAGCCTACTATCTGGTCCAGGCGCTGGCTACACCTTC
-	TRBV4-2	TRBD2	TRBJ2-5	CASSQVLAGGSETQYF	TGTGCCAGCAGCCAAGTGCTAGCGGGGGGGTCAGAGACCCAGTACTTC
-	TRBV9	-	TRBJ2-7	CASSVGTDTYEQYF	TGTGCCAGCAGCGTAGGGACGGATACCTACGAGCAGTACTTC
-	TRBV7-9	-	TRBJ2-3	CASSSSGLGDTQYF	TGTGCCAGCAGCTCCTCGGGGCTTGGAGATACGCAGTATTTT
-	TRBV9	TRBD2	TRBJ2-2	CASSVALAGNTGELFF	TGTGCCAGCAGCGTAGCACTAGCGGGGAACACCGGGGAGCTGTTTTTT
-	TRBV5-8	-	TRBJ1-5	CASSPGTFAWTSSNQPQHF	TGTGCCAGCAGCCCGGGGACATTCGCTTGGACTTCTAGCAATCAGCCCCAGCATTTT
-	TRBV6-6	TRBD1	TRBJ2-5	CASSYSQGESQETQYF	TGTGCCAGCAGTTACTCACAGGGGGAGTCTCAAGAGACCCAGTACTTC
-	TRBV20-1	TRBD2	TRBJ2-3	CSATRLAGSTQYF	TGCAGTGCTACGAGGTTAGCGGGGAGTACGCAGTATTTT
few	TRBV9	-	TRBJ2-5	CASSATDPRVETQYF	TGTGCCAGCAGCGCGACGGACCCAAGGGTGGAGACCCAGTACTTC
-	TRBV28	-	TRBJ1-5	CASSFLPGGNQPQHF	TGTGCCAGCAGTTTCCTCCCAGGGGGCAATCAGCCCCAGCATTTT
-	TRBV7-9	-	TRBJ1-5	CASSLGTSSRQPQHF	TGTGCCAGCAGCTTAGGCACCAGCAGCAGACAGCCCCAGCATTTT
-	TRBV12-3/TRBV12-4	TRBD1	TRBJ1-1	CASSSTGPTEAFF	TGTGCCAGCAGTTCGACAGGGCCAACTGAAGCTTTCTTT
-	TRBV6-1	-	TRBJ1-6	CAATGLWGSNSPLHF	TGTGCCGCGACGGGACTCTGGGGGAGTAATTCACCCCTCCACTTT
-	TRBV7-2	-	TRBJ2-7	CASSPLLYRPNYEQYF	TGTGCCAGCAGCCCGCTGCTGTACAGACCCAACTACGAGCAGTACTTC
-	TRBV20-1	-	TRBJ2-1	CSARTVSGGRTFNEQFF	TGCAGTGCTAGGACCGTATCCGGGGGACGTACTTTCAATGAGCAGTTCTTC
-	TRBV18	-	TRBJ2-1	CASSPPARTYNGQFF	TGTGCCAGCTCACCACCTGCCAGGACGTACAATGGGCAGTTCTTC
few	TRBV10-3	-	TRBJ2-5	CAISVDQETQYF	TGTGCCATCAGTGTAGACCAAGAGACCCAGTACTTC
few	TRBV7-9	-	TRBJ2-5	CASSLGGRLRETQYF	TGTGCCAGCAGCTTAGGAGGGCGGCTCCGGGAGACCCAGTACTTC
-	TRBV7-2	-	TRBJ1-2	CASSPSPSDNYGYTF	TGTGCCAGCAGCCCAAGCCCCAGCGATAACTATGGCTACACCTTC
-	TRBV9	TRBD1	TRBJ1-1	CASSGTGALDDTEAFF	TGTGCCAGCAGCGGGACAGGGGCACTCGACGACACTGAAGCTTTCTTT
-	TRBV29-1	-	TRBJ2-2	CSVERGHVIGELFF	TGCAGCGTTGAGCGGGGTCACGTTATCGGGGAGCTGTTTTTT
-	TRBV11-1	TRBD1	TRBJ2-2	CASSPQGVAGELFF	TGTGCCAGCAGCCCACAGGGGGTAGCCGGGGAGCTGTTTTTT
many	TRBV7-2	TRBD2	TRBJ2-1	CASSFSGGASYNEQFF	TGTGCCAGCAGCTTTAGCGGGGGGGCGTCCTACAATGAGCAGTTCTTC
-	TRBV2	-	TRBJ2-3	CASSARGLLTDTQYF	TGTGCCAGCAGTGCGCGAGGCCTTCTCACAGATACGCAGTATTTT
-	TRBV27	-	TRBJ2-3	CASRTNRADTQYF	TGTGCCAGCAGGACAAACAGGGCAGATACGCAGTATTTT
few	TRBV29-1	-	TRBJ2-3	CSADNADTQYF	TGCAGCGCAGATAATGCAGATACGCAGTATTTT
-	TRBV9	TRBD2	TRBJ2-5	CASSVDLAGGPEETQYF	TGTGCCAGCAGCGTAGATCTAGCGGGGGGACCAGAAGAGACCCAGTACTTC
-	TRBV6-6	TRBD1	TRBJ2-3	CASSWTGSMDTQYF	TGTGCCAGCAGTTGGACAGGGTCCATGGATACGCAGTATTTT
-	TRBV20-1	TRBD2	TRBJ2-5	CSAKPASGDQETQYF	TGCAGTGCAAAGCCGGCTAGCGGGGACCAAGAGACCCAGTACTTC
few	TRBV3-1	-	TRBJ1-2	CASRHMGGYTF	TGTGCCAGCAGACACATGGGTGGCTACACCTTC
-	TRBV20-1	TRBD1	TRBJ2-7	CSARESDRFSYEQYF	TGCAGTGCTAGAGAATCGGACAGGTTCTCCTACGAGCAGTACTTC
-	TRBV11-1	-	TRBJ1-1	CASSWGGAGNTEAFF	TGTGCCAGCAGCTGGGGGGGCGCGGGGAACACTGAAGCTTTCTTT
-	TRBV5-1	TRBD2	TRBJ2-5	CASSHSGGTREQETQYF	TGCGCCAGCAGCCACAGCGGTGGGACTAGGGAACAAGAGACCCAGTACTTC
-	TRBV20-1	-	TRBJ2-3	CSASRAFSTDTQYF	TGCAGTGCTAGCCGAGCGTTTAGCACAGATACGCAGTATTTT
-	TRBV20-1	-	TRBJ2-3	CSASRTSLTDTQYF	TGCAGTGCTAGTAGGACATCCCTCACAGATACGCAGTATTTT
-	TRBV29-1	TRBD1	TRBJ2-5	CSVVRTGGNEQYF	TGCAGCGTTGTGAGGACAGGGGGGAATGAGCAGTACTTC
few	TRBV15	TRBD2	TRBJ2-3	CATSSAGGSDTQYF	TGTGCCACCAGCAGCGCGGGGGGCTCAGATACGCAGTATTTT
-	TRBV6-5	TRBD1	TRBJ2-5	CASSSEEPGQGLKYF	TGTGCCAGCAGTTCTGAGGAACCGGGACAGGGCCTAAAGTACTTC
-	TRBV10-3	-	TRBJ1-4	CAINDNLNEKLFF	TGTGCCATCAACGACAACCTTAATGAAAAACTGTTTTTT